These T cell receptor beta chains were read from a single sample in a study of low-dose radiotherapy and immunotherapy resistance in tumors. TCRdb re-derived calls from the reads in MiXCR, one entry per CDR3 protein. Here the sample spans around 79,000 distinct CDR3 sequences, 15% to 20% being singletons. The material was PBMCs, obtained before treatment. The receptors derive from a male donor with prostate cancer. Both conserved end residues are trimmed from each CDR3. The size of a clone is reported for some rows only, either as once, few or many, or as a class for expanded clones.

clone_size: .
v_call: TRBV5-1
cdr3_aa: ASSSGQGAYEQY

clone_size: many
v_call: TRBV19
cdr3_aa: ASSISSGGFETQY

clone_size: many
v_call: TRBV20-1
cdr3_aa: SARVSSEGVGGYT

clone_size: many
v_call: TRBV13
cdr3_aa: ASSPFPGTGVSEQF

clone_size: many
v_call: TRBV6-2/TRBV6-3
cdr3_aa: ASATDTGELF

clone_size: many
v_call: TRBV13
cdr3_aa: ASSLTSSGALLSEQY

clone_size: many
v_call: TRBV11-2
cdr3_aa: ASSLDRPGLAKNIQY

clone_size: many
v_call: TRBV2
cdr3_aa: ASSPTVINGYT

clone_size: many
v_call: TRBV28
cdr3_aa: ASSSPGQGFYEQY

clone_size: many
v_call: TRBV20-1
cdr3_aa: SAPSGGGSY

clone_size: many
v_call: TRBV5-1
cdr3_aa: ASSLDQGNTGELF

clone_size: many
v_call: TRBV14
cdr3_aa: ASSQGTHTGELF

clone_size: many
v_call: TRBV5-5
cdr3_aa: ASSHLAALTLWEQY

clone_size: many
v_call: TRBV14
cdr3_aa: ASSQVWGGAYEQY

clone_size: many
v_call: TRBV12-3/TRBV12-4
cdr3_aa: ASSPRTSGYERRADTQY

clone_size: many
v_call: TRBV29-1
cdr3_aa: SVRTGVGYT

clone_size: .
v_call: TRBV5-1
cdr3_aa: ASSLLSDQALGGYT

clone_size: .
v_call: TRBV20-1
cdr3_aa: SARTGDATEAF

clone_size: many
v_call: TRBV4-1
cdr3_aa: ASSRPEDSPSTDTQY

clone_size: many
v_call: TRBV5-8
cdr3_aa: ASSLDGGEKGYT

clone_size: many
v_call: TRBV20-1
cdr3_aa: SAREILAGSYEQY

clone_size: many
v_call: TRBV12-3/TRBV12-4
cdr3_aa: ASSPRDRDSLYEQY

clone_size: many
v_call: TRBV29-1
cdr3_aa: STLGRGGTDTQY

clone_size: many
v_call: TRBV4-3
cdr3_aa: ASSSVVGETQY

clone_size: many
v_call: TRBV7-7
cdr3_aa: ASSLGTTDTQY

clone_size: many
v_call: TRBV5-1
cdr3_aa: ASSWTGTGNEKLF

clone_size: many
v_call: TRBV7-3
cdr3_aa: ASSPGLAPNNEQF

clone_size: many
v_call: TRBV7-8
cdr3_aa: ASSLGGDRRNQPQH

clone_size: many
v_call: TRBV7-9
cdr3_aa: ASSSSGSVEQF

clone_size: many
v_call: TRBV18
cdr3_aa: ASSPFKGNTEAF

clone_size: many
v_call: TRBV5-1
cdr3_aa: ASSRDRGDTQY

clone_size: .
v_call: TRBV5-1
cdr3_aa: ASSPKGGDYGYT

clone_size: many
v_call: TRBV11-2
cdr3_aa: ASSLGGRNTEAF

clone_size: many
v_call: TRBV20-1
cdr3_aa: SVTSGGSYNEQF

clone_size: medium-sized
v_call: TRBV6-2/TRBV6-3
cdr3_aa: ASSTGDSGTEAF

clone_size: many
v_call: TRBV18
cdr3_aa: ASSPPRGSTEAF

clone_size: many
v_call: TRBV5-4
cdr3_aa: ASSFSAIANTGELF

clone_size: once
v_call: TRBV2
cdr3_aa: ASSESTGGSYGYT

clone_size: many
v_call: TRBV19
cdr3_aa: ASSMATSVGELF

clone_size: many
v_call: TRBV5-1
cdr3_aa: ASSLWGSGNTIY

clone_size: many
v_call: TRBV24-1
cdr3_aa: ATSRIGGESVRQF

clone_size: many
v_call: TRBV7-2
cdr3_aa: ASSLAAGGGQETQY

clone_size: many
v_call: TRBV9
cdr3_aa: ASSVGLAQGGELF

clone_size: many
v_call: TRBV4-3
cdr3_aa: ASSQEEVRGQYEQF

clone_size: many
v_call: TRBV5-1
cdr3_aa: ASSPGTGALTDTQY

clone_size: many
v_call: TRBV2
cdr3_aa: ASMKGTYEQY

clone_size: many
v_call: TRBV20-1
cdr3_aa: SARSGTDRGGEQY

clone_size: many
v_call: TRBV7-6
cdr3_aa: ASSLLDALRHEQF